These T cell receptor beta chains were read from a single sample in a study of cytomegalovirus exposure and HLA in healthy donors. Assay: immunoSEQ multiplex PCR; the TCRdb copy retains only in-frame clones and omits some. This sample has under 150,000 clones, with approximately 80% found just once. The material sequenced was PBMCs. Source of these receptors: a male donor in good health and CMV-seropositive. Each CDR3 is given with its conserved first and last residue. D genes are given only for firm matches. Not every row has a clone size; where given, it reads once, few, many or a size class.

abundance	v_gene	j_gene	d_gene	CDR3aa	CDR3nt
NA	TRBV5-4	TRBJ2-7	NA	CASSLGQTNGEQYF	TGTGCCAGCAGCTTGGGCCAAACGAACGGGGAGCAGTACTTC
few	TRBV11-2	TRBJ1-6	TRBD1	CASSLDLGQGKSSPLHF	TGTGCCAGCAGCTTAGATTTAGGACAGGGAAAGAGTTCACCCCTCCACTTT
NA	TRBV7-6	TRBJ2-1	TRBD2	CASSLATSGSYANEQFF	TGTGCCAGCAGCTTGGCGACTAGCGGGAGCTACGCGAATGAGCAGTTCTTC
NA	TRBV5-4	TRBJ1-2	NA	CASSPGSIGARYTF	TGTGCCAGCAGCCCCGGGTCGATAGGGGCGAGGTACACCTTC
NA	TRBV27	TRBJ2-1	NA	CASSLVGGGNEQFF	TGTGCCAGCAGTTTAGTGGGAGGGGGCAATGAGCAGTTCTTC
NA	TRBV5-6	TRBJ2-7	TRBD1	CASSLPGTAPYEQYF	TGTGCCAGCAGCTTACCGGGGACAGCACCCTACGAGCAGTACTTC
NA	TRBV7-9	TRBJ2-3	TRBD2	CASSLHRRGADTQYF	TGTGCCAGCAGCTTGCACCGCCGGGGGGCAGATACGCAGTATTTT
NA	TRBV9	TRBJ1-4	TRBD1	CASSPPDRGDEKLFF	TGTGCCAGCAGCCCCCCGGACAGGGGCGATGAAAAACTGTTTTTT
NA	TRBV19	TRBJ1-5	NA	CASSIVGVAARDQPQHF	TGTGCCAGTAGTATAGTTGGAGTAGCAGCCCGGGATCAGCCCCAGCATTTT
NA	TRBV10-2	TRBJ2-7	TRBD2	CASSERLAGTYEQYF	TGCGCCAGCAGTGAGCGTCTAGCGGGCACCTACGAGCAGTACTTC
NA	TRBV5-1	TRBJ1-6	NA	CASSLLAQGGFYNSPLHF	TGCGCCAGCAGCTTGTTGGCTCAAGGGGGATTCTATAATTCACCCCTCCACTTT
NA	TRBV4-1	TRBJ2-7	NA	CASSPGGLRDEQYF	TGCGCCAGCAGCCCAGGGGGGCTTAGGGACGAGCAGTACTTC
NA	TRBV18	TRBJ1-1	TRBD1	CASSLIIEGQGDEAFF	TGTGCCAGCTCACTGATCATCGAGGGACAGGGGGATGAAGCTTTCTTT
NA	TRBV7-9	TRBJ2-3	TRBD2	CASSPGLASTDTQYF	TGTGCCAGCAGCCCGGGACTAGCGAGCACAGATACGCAGTATTTT
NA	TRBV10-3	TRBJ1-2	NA	CAISESQDYGYTF	TGTGCCATCAGTGAGTCCCAGGACTATGGCTACACCTTC
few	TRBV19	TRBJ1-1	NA	CASRDSPNTEAFF	TGTGCCAGTAGAGACAGCCCGAACACTGAAGCTTTCTTT
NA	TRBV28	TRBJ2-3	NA	CASSSNRAFTDTQYF	TGTGCCAGCAGTTCCAACAGGGCCTTCACAGATACGCAGTATTTT
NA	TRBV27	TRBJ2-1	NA	CASRGLSYNEQFF	TGTGCCAGCAGAGGACTGTCCTACAATGAGCAGTTCTTC
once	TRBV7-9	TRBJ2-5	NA	CASRSRETQYF	TGTGCCAGCAGGTCCAGAGAGACCCAGTACTTC
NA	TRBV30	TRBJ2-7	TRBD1	CAWSLGTGLLYEQYF	TGTGCCTGGAGTTTGGGGACAGGGCTCCTCTACGAGCAGTACTTC
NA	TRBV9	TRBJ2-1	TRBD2	CASSSRTSGGAGEQFF	TGTGCCAGCAGCTCGAGGACTAGCGGGGGGGCCGGTGAGCAGTTCTTC
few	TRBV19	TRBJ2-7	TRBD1	CASSSYRDRGLEQYF	TGTGCCAGTAGTTCGTACCGGGACAGGGGTCTGGAGCAGTACTTC
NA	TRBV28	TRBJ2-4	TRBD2	CASRGTSGAAKNIQYF	TGTGCCAGCAGAGGGACTAGCGGTGCCGCCAAAAACATTCAGTACTTC
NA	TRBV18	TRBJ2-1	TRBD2	CASASSGRSSYNEQFF	TGTGCCAGCGCCTCTAGCGGTAGGAGCTCCTACAATGAGCAGTTCTTC
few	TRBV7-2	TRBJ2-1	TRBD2	CASSLFSGIYNEQFF	TGTGCCAGCAGCTTATTTAGCGGGATATACAATGAGCAGTTCTTC
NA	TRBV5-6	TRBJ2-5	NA	CASSPSVQETQYF	TGTGCCAGCTCCCCTAGCGTTCAAGAGACCCAGTACTTC
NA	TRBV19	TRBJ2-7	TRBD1	CASSRGQSYEQYF	TGTGCCAGTAGTCGGGGACAGTCCTACGAGCAGTACTTC
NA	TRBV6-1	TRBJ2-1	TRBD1	CASSEAFAGGIYEQFF	TGTGCCAGCAGTGAAGCGTTTGCAGGGGGTATATATGAGCAGTTCTTC
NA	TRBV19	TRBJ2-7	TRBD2	CASSIGSGATYEQYF	TGTGCCAGTAGTATAGGTAGCGGGGCAACCTACGAGCAGTACTTC
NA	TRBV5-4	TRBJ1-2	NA	CASSTWTGGHYGYTF	TGTGCCAGCAGCACATGGACGGGAGGGCACTATGGCTACACCTTC
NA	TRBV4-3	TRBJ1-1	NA	CASSQEGVRGGRTFF	TGCGCCAGCAGCCAAGAAGGGGTACGGGGGGGAAGAACTTTCTTT
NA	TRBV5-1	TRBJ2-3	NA	CASSLFRGSVYF	TGCGCCAGCAGCTTGTTCCGGGGGTCTGTGTATTTT
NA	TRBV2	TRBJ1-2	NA	CASSVANYGYTF	TGTGCCAGCAGTGTCGCTAACTATGGCTACACCTTC
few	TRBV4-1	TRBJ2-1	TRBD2	CASSQVPGGDEQFF	TGCGCCAGCAGCCAAGTCCCTGGGGGGGATGAGCAGTTCTTC
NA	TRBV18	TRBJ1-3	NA	CASSPQGPGNTIYF	TGTGCCAGCTCACCACAGGGGCCTGGAAACACCATATATTTT
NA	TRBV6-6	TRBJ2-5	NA	CASSYGGRETQYF	TGTGCCAGCAGTTACGGAGGGAGAGAGACCCAGTACTTC
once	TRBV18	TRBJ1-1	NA	CASSPSRTQGNTEAFF	TGTGCCAGCTCACCATCTAGGACCCAGGGGAACACTGAAGCTTTCTTT
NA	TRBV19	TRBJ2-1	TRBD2	CASSTTGTSGGLSKQFF	TGTGCCAGTAGTACGACCGGGACTAGCGGGGGACTCTCGAAGCAGTTCTTC
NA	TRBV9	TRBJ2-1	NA	CASSVGGSYNEQFF	TGTGCCAGCAGCGTAGGAGGCTCCTACAATGAGCAGTTCTTC
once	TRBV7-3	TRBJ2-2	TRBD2	CASTGGGNTGELFF	TGTGCCAGCACCGGGGGGGGGAACACCGGGGAGCTGTTTTTT
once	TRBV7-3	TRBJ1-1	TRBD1	CASSLTGNMNTEAFF	TGTGCCAGCAGCTTGACAGGGAACATGAACACTGAAGCTTTCTTT
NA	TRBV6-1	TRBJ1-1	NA	CASRERGAEAFF	TGTGCCAGCAGGGAAAGGGGTGCTGAAGCTTTCTTT
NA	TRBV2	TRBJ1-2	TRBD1	CASRTIDRGNYGYTF	TGTGCCAGCAGAACAATAGACAGGGGTAACTATGGCTACACCTTC
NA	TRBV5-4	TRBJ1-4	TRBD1	CASSLPGQGNEKLFF	TGTGCCAGCAGCTTACCGGGACAGGGGAATGAAAAACTGTTCTTT
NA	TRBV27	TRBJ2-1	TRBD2	CASSLTSGGLTYEQFF	TGTGCCAGCAGTTTAACTAGCGGGGGCCTTACGTATGAGCAGTTCTTC
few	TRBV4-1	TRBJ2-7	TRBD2	CASSQAPGLAPYEQYF	TGCGCCAGCAGCCAAGCTCCGGGACTAGCGCCCTACGAGCAGTACTTC
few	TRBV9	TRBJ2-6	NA	CASSAEGQAGANVLTF	TGTGCCAGCAGCGCGGAGGGGCAGGCTGGGGCCAACGTCCTGACTTTC
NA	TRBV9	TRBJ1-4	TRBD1	CASSGTGRRLFF	TGTGCCAGCAGCGGGACAGGTAGACGGCTGTTTTTT
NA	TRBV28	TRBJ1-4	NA	CASSFGAGSTNEKLFF	TGTGCCAGCAGTTTCGGTGCGGGATCAACTAATGAAAAACTGTTTTTT
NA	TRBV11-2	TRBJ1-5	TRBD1	CASSAGGTSNQPQHF	TGTGCCAGCAGCGCAGGGGGCACTAGCAATCAGCCCCAGCATTTT
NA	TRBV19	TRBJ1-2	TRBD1	CASSIGTRGSSGYTF	TGTGCCAGTAGTATAGGAACCAGGGGGAGCTCTGGCTACACCTTC
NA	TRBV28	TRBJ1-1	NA	CASSSGQPTEAFF	TGTGCCAGCAGTTCAGGACAGCCCACTGAAGCTTTCTTT
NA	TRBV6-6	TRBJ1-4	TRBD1	CASSPRGLVNEKLFF	TGTGCCAGCAGCCCAAGGGGGCTAGTTAATGAAAAACTGTTTTTT
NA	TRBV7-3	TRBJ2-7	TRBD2	CASSPPSGGSYEQYF	TGTGCCAGCAGCCCCCCGTCTGGCGGGAGCTACGAGCAGTACTTC